These 32 T cell receptor beta chains share one sample of origin, sequenced in a study of shared clonotypes between healthy human individuals. The assay was immunoSEQ multiplex PCR, and TCRdb's table has in-frame clones only and misses some. The table includes approximately 2,000,000 clones, 80% to 95% detected once. CD45RO-negative cells were positively selected for CCR7, leaving out terminally differentiated effector memory CD45RA+ cells. The sequenced sample was naive CD8+ T cells from PBMCs. All receptors come from a young man in good health. Some clones in this sample may be carry-over from other donors' samples.

The chain joins TRBV4-1 to TRBJ2-3; 7 bases line up with TRBD2. CDR1 and CDR2 (germline): MGHRA, YSYEKL. V lost 3 bases to trimming and J lost 5 bases; unmatched junction nucleotides: 2. CDR3 length: 13 residues. CDR3 sequence reads: CASSHAGEDTQYF. DNA of the CDR3: TGCGCCAGCAGCCATGCGGGGGAAGATACGCAGTATTTT.

The V and J genes are TRBV28 and TRBJ2-7; the match to TRBD2 covers 14 bases. Germline CDR1 and CDR2: MDHEN and SYDVKM. The V and J ends lost 3 bases and 0 bases, in that order; junction bases with no gene match: 4. The CDR3 has 17 amino acids. In nucleotides, the CDR3 is TGTGCCAGCAGTTTGGGACTAGCGGGAGAAACCTCCTACGAGCAGTACTTC. Protein sequence: CASSLGLAGETSYEQYF.

Concerning this clone itself: Other DNA variants within this sample encode the same CDR3. V and J are TRBV7-9 and TRBJ2-7; 10 bases fit TRBD1. Trimming cost V 4 bases and J 1 base; bases outside gene matches: 4. The CDR3 is 15 amino acids. Germline CDR1 is SEHNR and CDR2 is FQNEAQ (reference sequence). CDR3 amino acids: CASSSGQGSSYEQYF. DNA for the CDR3: TGTGCCAGCAGCTCGGGACAGGGGTCGTCCTACGAGCAGTACTTC. The variable domain in full, completed from reference TRBV7-9 and TRBJ2-7, reads DTGVSQNPRHKITKRGQNVTFRCDPISEHNRLYWYRQTLGQGPEFLTYFQNEAQLEKSRLLSDRFSAERPKGSFSTLEIQRTEQGDSAMYLCASSSGQGSSYEQYFGPGTRLTVT.

The chain uses TRBV7-2 and TRBJ2-7; 13 bases agree with TRBD2. Germline assignment: CDR1 SGHTA and CDR2 FQGNSA. This CDR3 has 17 amino acids. The V and J ends lost 1 base and 2 bases, in that order; junction bases with no gene match: 5. CDR3 region: CASSLDMGLAGTYEQYF. DNA for the CDR3: TGTGCCAGCAGCTTAGATATGGGACTAGCGGGGACCTACGAGCAGTACTTC.

The rearrangement uses TRBV4-2 and TRBJ1-1; D is unclear. The V and J ends lost 0 bases and 4 bases respectively, with 18 bases between them. This CDR3 contains 17 residues. The V gene's germline CDR1 is LGHNA and CDR2 YNFKEQ. The CDR3 DNA sequence: TGTGCCAGCAGCCAAGATAGTACCATCACGGGTGGCACTGAAGCTTTCTTT. Translated: CASSQDSTITGGTEAFF.

This clone was seen just once. V usage is TRBV6-5 and J usage is TRBJ1-1; perhaps TRBD1 as D (5 bases). Germline V gene data show CDR1 as MNHEY and CDR2 as SVGAGI. With 11 bases removed from V and 1 base from J, the gap between germline ends came to 11 bases. CDR3 size: 12 residues. The CDR3 loop is CAGGLENTEAFF. The CDR3 nucleotides are TGTGCCGGGGGTTTGGAGAACACTGAAGCTTTCTTT.

A few counts support this clone. Other nucleotide sequences in the sample specify the same CDR3. The V gene is TRBV9, the J gene TRBJ1-2, with D unclear. CDR1 is SGDLS, CDR2 YYNGEE, per germline. Trimming stripped 2 bases from V and 2 bases from J, with 10 bases between. This CDR3 is 14 amino acids long. CDR3 region: CASSVATGNYGYTF. The CDR3 DNA follows: TGTGCCAGCAGCGTTGCGACGGGAAACTATGGCTACACCTTC.

The gene calls are TRBV4-3 and TRBJ1-5; D gene uncertain. The germline V gene encodes CDR1 LGHNA and CDR2 YSLEER. The CDR3 is 15 residues long. The ends were cut back, 3 bases at V and 3 bases at J, with 12 bases in the middle. CDR3 coding DNA: TGCGCCAGCAGCCAGAAACGGCAGAACAATCAGCCCCAGCATTTT. Its protein product is CASSQKRQNNQPQHF.

The chain uses TRBV29-1 and TRBJ2-7, with D possibly TRBD1 on 6 matching bases. The CDR3 is made up of 11 amino acids. The germline gives CDR1 SQVTM, CDR2 ANQGSEA. Trimming pared 7 bases from V and 4 bases from J, leaving 11 bases between. The CDR3 sequence: CSALRGYEQYF. CDR3 in DNA: TGCAGCGCCCTTAGGGGGTACGAGCAGTACTTC.

The J gene is TRBJ1-4, the V gene TRBV11-2; D gene uncertain. Germline CDR1 SGHAT, CDR2 FQNNGV. V lost 1 base, J lost 0 bases, and 12 bases lay in between. The CDR3 is 17 residues long. The CDR3, as DNA: TGTGCCAGCAGCTTAGGCATTACACGAGCAACTAATGAAAAACTGTTTTTT. Its translation: CASSLGITRATNEKLFF.

With regard to this clone: This sample also contains other DNA sequences that code for the same CDR3. The chain joins TRBV30 to TRBJ1-3, with no clear D. The CDR3 extends over 14 amino acids. V lost 0 bases to trimming and J lost 0 bases, with 6 bases between them. Germline-derived CDR1 and CDR2 are GTSNPN and SVGIG (reference sequence). The DNA of the CDR3 is TGTGCCTGGAGTGTAGGCATCTCTGGAAACACCATATATTTT. Its protein product is CAWSVGISGNTIYF.

The gene calls are TRBV6-5 and TRBJ1-2, with D possibly being TRBD1 (5 bases). V was cut by 3 bases and J by 5 bases, with 13 bases left in between. Germline assignment: CDR1 MNHEY and CDR2 SVGAGI. The CDR3 spans 14 residues. The CDR3 spells CASSYRQSFYGYTF. As DNA, the CDR3 is TGTGCCAGCAGTTATCGACAGTCCTTTTATGGCTACACCTTC.

The chain recombines TRBV10-3 with TRBJ1-5; unclear D gene. The CDR3 is 12 amino acids. Trimming shortened V by 3 bases and J by 4 bases, and 4 bases separated the two germline ends. The germline gives CDR1 ENHRY, CDR2 SYGVKD. For the CDR3, the DNA is TGTGCCATCAGTGAATGGAATCAGCCCCAGCATTTT. Translation: CAISEWNQPQHF.

The chain joins TRBV25-1 to TRBJ2-5; tentatively, D is TRBD1 (6 bases). The germline gives CDR1 MGHDK, CDR2 SYGVNS. The CDR3 contains 14 residues. With 2 bases removed from V and 5 bases from J, the gap between germline ends came to 12 bases. Here the CDR3 DNA reads TGTGCCAGCAGTGAACGCGGTCAGGGGGAGACCCAGTACTTC. Protein sequence: CASSERGQGETQYF.

This clone was counted only a few times. The rearrangement uses TRBV10-1 and TRBJ1-2; possible D gene TRBD1, 5 bases. Germline CDR1 WNHNN, CDR2 SYGVQD (reference sequence). The V and J ends lost 6 bases and 4 bases respectively, with 12 bases between them. CDR3 length: 13 amino acids. The CDR3 DNA follows: TGCGCCAGCAGCGAGCCGGGGGGCTATGGCTACACCTTC. Its translation: CASSEPGGYGYTF.

V gene TRBV19 combines with J gene TRBJ2-2; the match to TRBD2 covers 10 bases. The CDR3 has 16 residues. The junction had 3 bases not matched to a gene; V was cut back by 1 base and J by 4 bases. The germline V gene has CDR1 LNHDA and CDR2 SQIVND (reference sequence). CDR3 in amino acids: CASSIVLAGVTGELFF. In DNA, the CDR3 is TGTGCCAGTAGTATAGTGCTAGCGGGAGTCACCGGGGAGCTGTTTTTT. The full variable domain, its missing parts supplied by reference TRBV19 and TRBJ2-2, is DGGITQSPKYLFRKEGQNVTLSCEQNLNHDAMYWYRQDPGQGLRLIYYSQIVNDFQKGDIAEGYSVSREKKESFPLTVTSAQKNPTAFYLCASSIVLAGVTGELFFGEGSRLTVL.

The rearrangement joins TRBV2 to TRBJ2-5; the D is unclear. CDR3 length equals 12 residues. The germline V gene has CDR1 SNHLY and CDR2 FYNNEI. V was trimmed by 3 bases and J by 0 bases, leaving 2 bases between them. The CDR3 DNA sequence: TGTGCCAGCAGTGAGCACCAAGAGACCCAGTACTTC. Protein: CASSEHQETQYF.

The chain uses TRBV11-2 and TRBJ2-7; 8 nucleotides match TRBD1. J lost 7 bases, V lost 5 bases, and 16 bases had no gene match. The CDR3 totals 16 residues. Germline V gene data show CDR1 as SGHAT and CDR2 as FQNNGV. The CDR3 loop reads CASSQGAGTGRREQYF. The CDR3 DNA sequence: TGTGCCAGCAGCCAGGGGGCCGGGACGGGACGACGGGAGCAGTACTTC.

This chain uses TRBV9 with TRBJ2-3, with TRBD2 matching over 8 bases. The CDR3 is made up of 16 amino acids. The V gene's germline CDR1 is SGDLS and CDR2 YYNGEE. V gave up 3 bases and J gave up 0 bases; unmatched junction bases: 6. The CDR3, as DNA: TGTGCCAGCAGCGCCGTACTAGCGGAGAGCACAGATACGCAGTATTTT. Its translation is CASSAVLAESTDTQYF.

In nucleotides, the CDR3 is TGTGCCAGCAGCTTAGACCCGGGGACAGGGCTGTCCGAGCAGTACTTC. It translates to CASSLDPGTGLSEQYF. The chain carries TRBV7-6 and TRBJ2-7; 9 bases match TRBD1. The V gene's germline CDR1 is SGHVS and CDR2 FNYEAQ. V lost 1 base to trimming and J lost 6 bases; unmatched junction nucleotides: 10. This CDR3 is built from 16 residues. The whole variable domain, filled in from reference TRBV7-6 and TRBJ2-7, reads GAGVSQSPRYKVTKRGQDVALRCDPISGHVSLYWYRQALGQGPEFLTYFNYEAQQDKSGLPNDRFSAERPEGSISTLTIQRTEQRDSAMYRCASSLDPGTGLSEQYFGPGTRLTVT.

In nucleotides, the CDR3 is TGTGCCAGCAGCGTAGGATCTGAGGGGGCGGACACCGGGGAGCTGTTTTTT. Translation: CASSVGSEGADTGELFF. The chain has TRBV9 and TRBJ2-2; 7 positions agree with TRBD1. V shed 0 bases and J 3 bases; nucleotides not matched to a gene: 8. Per the germline V gene, CDR1 is SGDLS and CDR2 is YYNGEE. The CDR3 has 17 residues.

In this sample, this clone turned up once. The rearrangement links TRBV5-6 to TRBJ2-3, with 7 bases lining up with TRBD2. Germline V lookup: CDR1 SGHDT, CDR2 YYEEEE. V lost 4 bases to trimming and J lost 4 bases; unmatched junction nucleotides: 12. CDR3 length equals 16 residues. CDR3 sequence: CASSVSAREVADTQYF. The CDR3, as DNA: TGTGCCAGCAGCGTGAGCGCTCGGGAGGTGGCAGATACGCAGTATTTT.

Only one count was recorded for this clone. The V gene is TRBV9, the J gene TRBJ2-1, with 8 bases that match TRBD2. There are 13 residues in the CDR3. With 7 bases clipped from V and 5 bases from J, the junction kept 5 bases outside the gene matches. Germline-derived CDR1 and CDR2 are SGDLS and YYNGEE. The CDR3 DNA reads as TGTGCCAGCTCCACTAGCGGTAACAATGAGCAGTTCTTC. Residues: CASSTSGNNEQFF.

V is TRBV6-6 and J is TRBJ2-7, with 9 bases aligning to TRBD2. Trimming at V came to 7 bases and at J to 6 bases, leaving 13 bases not matched to a gene. Germline CDR1 and CDR2: MNHNY and SVGAGI (reference sequence). The CDR3 extends over 15 amino acids. CDR3 region: CASITSGREGLEQYF. In DNA form, the CDR3 reads TGTGCCAGCATCACCTCTGGGCGGGAGGGCCTCGAGCAGTACTTC.

V and J are TRBV27 and TRBJ1-2; a possible D gene is TRBD1 (5 bases). V dropped 5 bases and J dropped 5 bases, with 12 bases sitting between them. Germline V gives CDR1 MNHEY, CDR2 SMNVEV (reference sequence). The CDR3 length is 13 residues. The CDR3 loop reads CASSPGAWYGYTF. CDR3 bases: TGTGCCAGCAGTCCCGGGGCGTGGTATGGCTACACCTTC.

Notes on this clone: The same CDR3 can be traced to other DNA sequences in this sample. This chain links TRBV6-6 with TRBJ2-7; D is unclear. The CDR3 runs 13 residues. CDR1 and CDR2 (germline): MNHNY, SVGAGI (reference sequence). V lost 0 bases and J 2 bases, leaving 5 bases between the germline ends. CDR3 DNA sequence: TGTGCCAGCAGTTACTCGATCGCCTACGAGCAGTACTTC. Protein product: CASSYSIAYEQYF.

The rearrangement uses TRBV6-1 and TRBJ2-7; D gene ambiguous. Germline CDR1 reads MNHNS; CDR2 reads SASEGT. V lost 10 bases and J 0 bases, leaving 13 bases between the germline ends. The CDR3 spans 13 residues. The CDR3 region is CAILDRLSYEQYF. The CDR3, as DNA: TGTGCCATCTTGGACCGACTCTCCTACGAGCAGTACTTC.

The chain uses TRBV21-1 and TRBJ2-6. TRBV21-1 is described as a pseudogene. The CDR3 loop spans 13 amino acids. The CDR3 protein is CASSNPGANVLTF. In DNA form, the CDR3 reads TGTGCCAGCAGCAACCCTGGGGCCAACGTCCTGACTTTC.

The chain combines TRBV19 with TRBJ2-7; weak D call: TRBD1 (5 bases). Germline CDR1 reads LNHDA; CDR2 reads SQIVND (reference sequence). The CDR3 is 13 amino acids. Trimming left V 6 bases short and J 3 bases short, with 12 bases between. The CDR3: CASSPRQNYEQYF. The CDR3 region has the DNA TGTGCCAGTAGCCCAAGACAGAACTACGAGCAGTACTTC.

The chain recombines TRBV10-1 with TRBJ1-1; TRBD1 agrees at 9 bases. Germline V gene lookup returns CDR1 WNHNN and CDR2 SYGVQD (reference sequence). CDR3 size: 16 residues. V was pared by 5 bases and J by 0 bases, with 7 bases of the junction left unmatched. CDR3 DNA sequence: TGCGCCAGCAGTTCCGGGACAGGGCCGTTGAACACTGAAGCTTTCTTT. Its protein is CASSSGTGPLNTEAFF.

V gene TRBV7-9 combines with J gene TRBJ2-1; 8 bases are shared with TRBD2. The germline V gene has CDR1 SEHNR and CDR2 FQNEAQ (reference sequence). This CDR3 comprises 15 residues. After removal of 5 bases from V and 5 bases from J, the junction contained 8 bases not matched to a gene. CDR3 bases: TGTGCCAGCAGCCCACCTAGCGGGCCCCACAATGAGCAGTTCTTC. This gives the protein CASSPPSGPHNEQFF.

Details on this clone: A junction boundary mismatches the germline segment, possibly from a read error. The gene calls are TRBV7-2 and TRBJ2-1; TRBD2 aligns across 7 bases. CDR1 and CDR2 from the germline V gene are SGHTA and FQGNSA. The CDR3 is 15 amino acids. CDR3 sequence reads: CASSLQRGPYDEQFF. CDR3 in DNA: TGTGCCAGCAGCTTACAGCGGGGACCCTACGATGAGCAGTTCTTC.